The clone carrying this TCR beta chain has only a few counts. Clones were sequenced by immunoSEQ multiplex PCR, and TCRdb holds only the in-frame ones, with some missing. The data hold 30,000 to 40,000 clones, with about 88% observed a single time. This sample was included in a study of control samples from healthy donors and cancer patients. V dropped 4 bases and J dropped 11; count of bases not matched to a gene: 7. Germline-derived CDR1 and CDR2 are SGHRS and YFSETQ. This CDR3 comprises 14 residues. This TCR derives from a woman aged 40 to 50 with lung cancer. This chain joins TRBV5-1 and TRBJ1-6, with 9 nucleotides matching TRBD1. The sample taken for sequencing was PBMCs. The CDR3 DNA sequence: TGCGCCAGCAGCACCGGACAGGGGCTGGCACCCCTCCACTTT. Its translation: CASSTGQGLAPLHF.